This TCR beta chain is drawn from a study of PD-L1 blockade in urothelial cancer. Time point: pretreatment peripheral blood. Metastatic or locally advanced urothelial carcinoma was present in the patients. There were between 1 and 8 samples from each patient, taken pretreatment and on-treatment. Germline V gene sequence: CDR1 MNHEY, CDR2 SMNVEV (reference sequence). Losses at the gene ends were 3 bases for V and 5 bases for J; bases not matched to a gene: 5. The CDR3 is 14 residues long. Assay: immunoSEQ multiplex PCR; the TCRdb copy retains only in-frame clones and omits some. The sample carries 45,000 to 60,000 clones, 85% recorded once.

This sequence originates from a man between 65 and 85 years old with urothelial cancer. This rearrangement joins TRBV27 to TRBJ1-2, with TRBD1 matching over 8 bases. Sample: PBMCs, taken around atezolizumab (anti-PD-L1) treatment. The CDR3 coding sequence is TGTGCCAGCAGTTTGACAGGGGTAATGTATGGCTACACCTTC. It yields the protein CASSLTGVMYGYTF.